The T cell receptor (beta chain) under discussion was sequenced for a study of T-cell reconstitution after alpha-beta-depleted transplantation in children. Overall study findings and caveats: TCRbeta diversity was high at day 60 in some patients (a result of surviving recipient T cells and thymic progenitors). By about two months after transplant, alpha-beta T cells reportedly arose from several hundred graft clones that had expanded.

Unique molecular identifiers were incorporated into the prepared TCRbeta library. Each CDR3 protein gets one entry after TCRdb re-called the PCR reads with MiXCR. This sample carries tens of thousands of distinct CDR3 sequences, 15% to 20% of them seen once, and the ten largest clones take approximately 55%. Many counts were recorded for this clonotype. Its specificity is unknown. This CDR3 is 15 amino acids long. Germline V gene sequence: CDR1 ENHRY, CDR2 SYGVKD. The V gene lost 6 bases and the J gene lost 4 bases, with 18 bases spanning the gap. This receptor was taken from a male patient between 2 and 10 years old who had a stem cell transplant for acute lymphoblastic leukemia, so the T cells may come from the graft donor. The rearrangement uses TRBV10-3 and TRBJ1-1; D is undetermined. The input for sequencing was PBMCs, mostly from graft donor cells, taken 360 days after TCRalphabeta/CD19-depleted stem cell transplant. CDR3 residues: CAIRKDSGVSTEAFF. CDR3 bases: TGTGCCATCAGGAAGGACTCCGGAGTGAGCACTGAAGCTTTCTTT.